The 6 T cell receptor beta chains below all came from one sample that was sequenced in a study of cytomegalovirus exposure and HLA in healthy donors (TCRdb year 2017). The method was the immunoSEQ multiplex PCR assay. For the multiplex PCR, a mixture combining 60 forward primers for TCR Vbeta segments and 13 reverse primers for TCR Jbeta segments was used. Held by TCRdb, this immuneACCESS table contains in-frame sequences only and omits some clones. Under half of the omission traces to an unresolved V gene where checked; the cause of the rest is unknown. The sample table lists 160,000 or so clones, about four fifths of them with a count of one. The ten largest clones represent roughly 10% of the sample. The sequenced sample consisted of PBMCs. These receptors came from a man over 45 in good health and CMV-seropositive.

The V and J genes are TRBV20-1 and TRBJ1-1, with D hard to call. Germline CDR1 and CDR2: DFQATT and SNEGSKA (reference sequence). The V end was cut by 3 bases, the J end by 6 bases, with 8 bases between. There are 11 residues in the CDR3. This CDR3 is CSASYHAEAFF. The CDR3 DNA follows: TGCAGTGCTAGCTATCACGCTGAAGCTTTCTTT.

This rearrangement joins TRBV11-2 to TRBJ2-2; D may be TRBD1 (6 bases). Germline-derived CDR1 and CDR2 are SGHAT and FQNNGV. Trimming removed 5 bases from V and 1 base from J, with 14 bases in between. There are 16 residues in the CDR3. The CDR3: CASSPQGELNTGELFF. CDR3 DNA: TGTGCCAGCAGCCCACAGGGAGAACTGAACACCGGGGAGCTGTTTTTT.

The gene calls are TRBV2 and TRBJ1-2; a possible D gene is TRBD1 (6 bases). The V gene lost 7 bases and the J gene lost 8 bases, with 17 bases spanning the gap. This CDR3 spans 13 amino acids. Looked up from germline, CDR1 is SNHLY and CDR2 is FYNNEI. The CDR3 sequence is CASKVDRMGGYTF. As DNA, the CDR3 is TGTGCCAGCAAGGTCGACAGGATGGGGGGCTACACCTTC.

This clone was counted between two and nine times. The chain couples TRBV18 to TRBJ2-7; TRBD1 is a possible D gene (5 bases). The CDR3 is 14 amino acids. Germline V lookup: CDR1 KGHSH, CDR2 LQKENI. Trimming took off 6 bases at V and 0 bases at J, with 12 bases between the two ends. The chain's CDR3 is CASSIGDSSYEQYF. In DNA, the CDR3 is TGTGCCAGCTCCATAGGGGATTCCTCCTACGAGCAGTACTTC. Full variable domain (rest looked up from reference TRBV18 and TRBJ2-7): NAGVMQNPRHLVRRRGQEARLRCSPMKGHSHVYWYRQLPEEGLKFMVYLQKENIIDESGMPKERFSAEFPKEGPSILRIQQVVRGDSAAYFCASSIGDSSYEQYFGPGTRLTVT.

The chain joins TRBV6-5 to TRBJ1-5; TRBD1 matches 12 bases. The V gene's germline CDR1 is MNHEY and CDR2 SVGAGI. This CDR3 comprises 15 residues. V lost 6 bases and J lost 7; bases outside the gene matches: 7. The CDR3 protein is CASSPGTGGRQPQHF. DNA of the CDR3: TGTGCCAGCAGCCCCGGGACAGGGGGCAGGCAGCCCCAGCATTTT.

The chain combines TRBV30 with TRBJ2-3; 10 bases line up with TRBD2. The germline CDR1 and CDR2 sequences are GTSNPN and SVGIG (reference sequence). The CDR3 has 12 residues. With 6 bases clipped from V and 7 bases from J, the junction kept 4 bases outside the gene matches. CDR3: CACRTSGNTQYF. DNA of the CDR3: TGTGCCTGTCGGACTAGCGGAAATACGCAGTATTTT.